One sample yielded the 27 T cell receptor beta chains listed below, sequenced in a study of blood T cells in healthy people across ages. A J-beta primer mix and a sample-barcoded 5' primer were used in a second PCR of about 7 to 12 cycles. TCRdb re-derived calls from the 5' RACE reads in MiXCR, one entry per CDR3 protein. This table holds about 720,000 distinct CDR3 sequences, around a quarter found once. The same data also went into a second study, on T cells of mothers and their children.

Sample: blood. These receptors all come from a boy aged 5 to 17 in good health.

This clonotype was observed a few times. The chain couples TRBV9 to TRBJ1-6; possible D gene TRBD1, 6 bases. The CDR3 loop spans 15 amino acids. The V end lost 3 bases, the J end lost 7 bases, and 14 bases lay between the germline ends. CDR1 is SGDLS and CDR2 is YYNGEE in the germline V gene. In DNA form, the CDR3 reads TGTGCCAGCAGCGGCCCAGGGGTAAACAATTCACCCCTCCACTTT. Encoded protein: CASSGPGVNNSPLHF. Full variable domain (remainder filled in from reference TRBV9 and TRBJ1-6): DSGVTQTPKHLITATGQRVTLRCSPRSGDLSVYWYQQSLDQGLQFLIQYYNGEERAKGNILERFSAQQFPDLHSELNLSSLELGDSALYFCASSGPGVNNSPLHFGNGTRLTVT.

This clonotype was counted between two and nine times. J is TRBJ2-5 and V is TRBV7-2; 12 bases are shared with TRBD1. The J call may be mistaken, given a closer DNA end match to TRBJ2-1. CDR1 SGHTA and CDR2 FQGNSA come from the germline V gene. The CDR3 totals 15 residues. The CDR3 loop is CASSSPGQGAYEQFF. In nucleotides, the CDR3 is TGTGCCAGCAGCTCACCGGGACAGGGGGCTTATGAGCAGTTCTTC.

This sequence joins TRBV29-1 and TRBJ2-4; 9 bases agree with TRBD1. Germline V gene data show CDR1 as SQVTM and CDR2 as ANQGSEA. Trimming at V came to 6 bases and at J to 2 bases, leaving 20 bases not matched to a gene. The CDR3 has 19 residues. Written as DNA, the CDR3 is TGCAGCGTCAAACAGAACTCCTGGGACAGGGTTTTGTCCAAAAACATTCAGTACTTC. It specifies CSVKQNSWDRVLSKNIQYF.

This clonotype was seen more than once but under ten times. The rearrangement uses TRBV20-1 and TRBJ1-6; the D is unclear. CDR3 length: 15 residues. V dropped 6 bases and J dropped 0 bases, with 12 bases sitting between them. Germline V lookup: CDR1 DFQATT, CDR2 SNEGSKA (reference sequence). The CDR3 DNA reads TGCAGTGCAAGGAACGTCGGCTCCTATAATTCACCCCTCCACTTT. Encoded protein: CSARNVGSYNSPLHF.

The genes are TRBV5-4 and TRBJ2-3, with D perhaps given as TRBD1 or TRBD2 (5 bases each). The length of the CDR3 is 15 residues. The germline V gene encodes CDR1 SGHNT and CDR2 YYREEE (reference sequence). V was shortened by 0 bases and J by 5 bases, with 13 bases between the two germline ends. The CDR3 reads CASSLEAGSGDTQYF. The DNA of the CDR3 is TGTGCCAGCAGCTTGGAGGCAGGGAGTGGAGATACGCAGTATTTT.

This clonotype has only a few counts. The chain carries TRBV27 and TRBJ2-5, with 13 bases identical to TRBD2. The better agreement between TRBJ2-1 and the DNA end casts doubt on the J call. From germline, CDR1 is MNHEY and CDR2 SMNVEV (reference sequence). The CDR3 covers 16 residues. The CDR3 spells CASSYSTGTSGMEQFF. The CDR3 nucleotides read TGTGCCAGCAGTTACAGCACCGGGACTAGCGGGATGGAGCAGTTCTTC.

The chain carries TRBV7-3 and TRBJ2-5; TRBD2 aligns across 12 bases. With the DNA end fitting TRBJ2-1 better, the J assignment may be wrong. Germline CDR1 is SGHTA and CDR2 is FQGTGA. This CDR3 spans 16 amino acids. The DNA for the CDR3 is TGTGCCAGCAGCTTTCGACTAGCGGGGGATTACAATGAGCAGTTCTTC. Its translation: CASSFRLAGDYNEQFF.

The CDR3 is CASSFRDGNQPQHF. The CDR3 DNA reads TGTGCCAGCAGCTTCCGGGACGGAAATCAGCCCCAGCATTTT. V and J are TRBV7-2 and TRBJ1-5; TRBD1 might be the D (5 bases). The CDR3 length is 14 residues. CDR1 SGHTA and CDR2 FQGNSA come from the germline V gene. Trimming took 3 bases from V and 4 from J, leaving 10 bases between them.

The V call is TRBV27, the J call TRBJ2-3, with D possibly being TRBD1 (5 bases). The CDR3 totals 14 residues. Germline CDR1 and CDR2: MNHEY and SMNVEV (reference sequence). Trimming removed 3 bases from V and 4 bases from J, with 11 bases in between. CDR3 region: CASSFQGFPDTQYF. The CDR3 DNA reads as TGTGCCAGCAGTTTCCAGGGTTTCCCAGATACGCAGTATTTT.

This clonotype turned up a few times. The rearrangement uses TRBV7-3 and TRBJ1-6; TRBD1 matches 9 bases. The ends lost 5 bases at V and 11 bases at J; junction bases unmatched: 13. Germline V gene sequence: CDR1 SGHTA, CDR2 FQGTGA. This CDR3 has 16 residues. CDR3 in amino acids: CASSLSGTGSRAPLHF. CDR3 coding DNA: TGTGCCAGCAGCCTAAGCGGGACAGGGAGTAGAGCACCCCTCCACTTT.

This clonotype was recorded a few times. The CDR3 DNA reads as TGCAGTGCTAGAGGCGGGACTAGCGACTACGAGCAGTACTTC. Protein: CSARGGTSDYEQYF. The V gene is TRBV20-1, the J gene TRBJ2-5; 10 bases map to TRBD2. The J call could be wrong; TRBJ2-7 is a better fit for the DNA end. In germline, CDR1 is DFQATT, CDR2 SNEGSKA (reference sequence). This CDR3 has 14 amino acids.

The sample holds many counts of this clonotype. This chain uses TRBV6-2 or TRBV6-3 with TRBJ1-2; unclear D gene. This CDR3 contains 12 residues. From germline, CDR1 is MNHEY and CDR2 SVGEGT. V gave up 2 bases and J gave up 4 bases, with 5 bases separating them. The CDR3 bases are TGTGCCAGCAGTTACGCAGTCTATGGCTACACCTTC. Protein: CASSYAVYGYTF.

This rearrangement joins TRBV20-1 to TRBJ1-5; perhaps TRBD1 as D (5 bases). V was clipped by 4 bases and J by 1 base, with 8 bases between them. This CDR3 contains 13 residues. CDR1 is DFQATT and CDR2 is SNEGSKA in the germline V gene (reference sequence). As DNA, the CDR3 is TGCAGTGCTATCCGGGACAGCAATCAGCCCCAGCATTTT. Translated: CSAIRDSNQPQHF.

In its sample, this clonotype was seen a few times. The chain links TRBV12-3 or TRBV12-4 to TRBJ2-5; D unresolved. The closer fit of TRBJ2-1 to the DNA end suggests the J call may be wrong. This CDR3 contains 15 residues. CDR3 sequence: CASSFGSQQYNEQFF. DNA for the CDR3: TGTGCCAGCAGTTTCGGCAGTCAACAGTACAATGAGCAGTTCTTC.

This clonotype was detected only a few times. The J gene is TRBJ2-5, the V gene TRBV25-1; maybe TRBD1 (6 bases). The DNA matches TRBJ2-7 better at its end, which makes the J call doubtful. The CDR3 sequence is 15 residues long. Germline values: CDR1 MGHDK, CDR2 SYGVNS. The CDR3 DNA reads TGTGCCAGCAGTGACTCAAGTCTGGGGGCCCACGAGCAGTACTTC. As protein: CASSDSSLGAHEQYF.

The sample holds a few counts of this clonotype. The CDR3 DNA follows: TGTGCCAGCAGGTCCGGAGGCAGGGCTGGAGGCTACACCTTC. Protein: CASRSGGRAGGYTF. The chain carries TRBV12-3 or TRBV12-4 and TRBJ1-2; possibly TRBD1 for D (5 bases). V gave up 6 bases and J gave up 8 bases, with 19 bases separating them. This CDR3 region has 14 residues.

This clonotype was observed a few times. This chain connects TRBV20-1 to TRBJ2-7; 7 bases line up with TRBD1. Unmatched junction bases numbered 0, after V lost 2 bases and J lost 2 bases. CDR1 is DFQATT and CDR2 is SNEGSKA in the germline V gene (reference sequence). The CDR3 is 12 residues long. The CDR3 nucleotides are TGCAGTGCTAGACAGGGGGCCTACGAGCAGTACTTC. It yields the protein CSARQGAYEQYF.

The chain uses TRBV11-3 and TRBJ2-1, with D perhaps TRBD1 or TRBD2 (5 bases each). The CDR3 contains 14 residues. The germline gives CDR1 SGHNT, CDR2 YENEEA. Trimming pared 5 bases from V and 5 bases from J, leaving 13 bases between. The CDR3 DNA is TGTGCCAGCAGCCCCCGGGACGGCCACAATGAGCAGTTCTTC. As protein: CASSPRDGHNEQFF. Drawing the rest from reference TRBV11-3 and TRBJ2-1, the complete variable domain is EAGVVQSPRYKIIEKKQPVAFWCNPISGHNTLYWYLQNLGQGPELLIRYENEEAVDDSQLPKDRFSAERLKGVDSTLKIQPAELGDSAVYLCASSPRDGHNEQFFGPGTRLTVL.

This clonotype has more than one count but fewer than ten. The CDR3 DNA reads as TGTGCCAGCACCCCTCGGGGGGCGAGGAGCGAGCAGTACTTC. Residues: CASTPRGARSEQYF. The V gene is TRBV28, the J gene TRBJ2-7; maybe TRBD2 (7 bases). V was cut by 7 bases and J by 6 bases, with 19 bases left in between. The CDR3 covers 14 residues. The germline gives CDR1 MDHEN, CDR2 SYDVKM.

The chain combines TRBV5-1 with TRBJ1-2; the D gene is possibly TRBD1 (6 bases). V was clipped by 4 bases and J by 4 bases, with 17 bases between them. The CDR3 is made up of 15 amino acids. CDR1 and CDR2 (germline): SGHRS, YFSETQ. The CDR3 protein is CASSEAGTPSYGYTF. The CDR3 nucleotides are TGCGCCAGCAGCGAGGCCGGGACACCAAGCTATGGCTACACCTTC.

This clonotype came up a few times. Here the CDR3 reads CASSHRDPAYEQYF. CDR3 bases: TGTGCCAGCAGCCATCGGGACCCCGCCTACGAGCAGTACTTC. The chain is built from TRBV7-2 and TRBJ2-5; tentatively, D is TRBD1 or TRBD2 (5 bases each). The J call may be mistaken, given a closer DNA end match to TRBJ2-7. Germline assignment: CDR1 SGHTA and CDR2 FQGNSA. The CDR3 spans 14 residues.

In this sample, this clonotype turned up many times. V usage is TRBV29-1 and J usage is TRBJ2-5; D is perhaps TRBD2 (6 bases). The closer fit of TRBJ2-7 to the DNA end suggests the J call may be wrong. CDR3 length: 15 amino acids. Germline-derived CDR1 and CDR2 are SQVTM and ANQGSEA. The CDR3 DNA sequence: TGCAGCGTTGAAGAGGGGGGTCACGCGCTCTACGAGCAGTACTTC. Its translation: CSVEEGGHALYEQYF.

V is TRBV4-3 and J is TRBJ2-7, with TRBD2 matching 9 bases. V shed 0 bases, J shed 2 bases, and the junction held 5 bases outside the gene matches. CDR1 LGHNA and CDR2 YSLEER come from the germline V gene. The CDR3 consists of 16 residues. The DNA for the CDR3 is TGCGCCAGCAGCCAAGATGCTAGCGGGGTAGCCTACGAGCAGTACTTC. The encoded protein is CASSQDASGVAYEQYF.

This clonotype was counted only a few times. The chain links TRBV6-6 to TRBJ1-3, with 7 bases that match TRBD1. The CDR3 runs to 15 residues. Germline V gene lookup returns CDR1 MNHNY and CDR2 SVGAGI (reference sequence). V was clipped by 7 bases and J by 4 bases; unmatched bases: 10. CDR3 nucleotide sequence: TGTGCCAGCACGGTAACACAGGGGAGCGGAAACACCATATATTTT. It is translated as CASTVTQGSGNTIYF.

This clonotype came up a few times. The chain links TRBV12-3 or TRBV12-4 to TRBJ2-7; the D gene is possibly TRBD2 (5 bases). This CDR3 region has 17 residues. V lost 4 bases and J 3 bases, leaving 22 bases between the germline ends. CDR3 amino acids: CASSSSPLGRGYYEQYF. In DNA, the CDR3 is TGTGCCAGCAGTTCTAGCCCACTCGGCAGAGGCTACTACGAGCAGTACTTC.

This chain connects TRBV10-3 to TRBJ2-7; no firm D call. Germline V gene sequence: CDR1 ENHRY, CDR2 SYGVKD. This CDR3 is 12 amino acids long. V was pared by 4 bases and J by 7 bases, with 11 bases between. CDR3 sequence: CAISAGNGEQYF. Written as DNA, the CDR3 is TGTGCCATCAGTGCTGGGAACGGGGAGCAGTACTTC.

This clonotype was seen a few times. The rearrangement uses TRBV4-3 and TRBJ2-5; D is tentatively TRBD1 or TRBD2 (5 bases each). The J call may be wrong; the DNA end is better matched by TRBJ2-1. Germline CDR1 reads LGHNA; CDR2 reads YSLEER. This CDR3 comprises 15 residues. DNA for the CDR3: TGCGCCAGCAGCCAAGCCGGGGCCGCAAACAATGAGCAGTTCTTC. The encoded protein is CASSQAGAANNEQFF.